This TCR beta chain was recorded in a study of T cell responses to AZD1222 COVID-19 vaccine. Study at large: Doses given second, at about 4 or about 12 weeks, were pooled.

The study's findings and limits: Among those given AZD1222, only six or seven were seropositive at baseline. Mostly white British, mostly female donors; authors suggested clonal diversity may be underestimated.

Looked up from germline, CDR1 is LGHNT and CDR2 is FRNRAP. This CDR3 has 14 residues. Trimming took 4 bases from V and 6 from J, leaving 12 bases between them. Sequencing used immunoSEQ multiplex PCR; TCRdb keeps in-frame clones, though not all of them. The sample lists 150,000 to 200,000 clones; approximately 93% were seen once. As regards this clone: Its antigen is unknown.

The input for sequencing was peripheral blood, taken on day 0 of AZD1222 vaccination. The chain joins TRBV12-5 to TRBJ1-4; a possible D gene is TRBD1 (5 bases). The origin of this receptor is an adult in good health. The CDR3: CASGSGAVDEKLFF. CDR3 bases: TGTGCTAGTGGTTCTGGGGCAGTGGATGAAAAACTGTTTTTT.